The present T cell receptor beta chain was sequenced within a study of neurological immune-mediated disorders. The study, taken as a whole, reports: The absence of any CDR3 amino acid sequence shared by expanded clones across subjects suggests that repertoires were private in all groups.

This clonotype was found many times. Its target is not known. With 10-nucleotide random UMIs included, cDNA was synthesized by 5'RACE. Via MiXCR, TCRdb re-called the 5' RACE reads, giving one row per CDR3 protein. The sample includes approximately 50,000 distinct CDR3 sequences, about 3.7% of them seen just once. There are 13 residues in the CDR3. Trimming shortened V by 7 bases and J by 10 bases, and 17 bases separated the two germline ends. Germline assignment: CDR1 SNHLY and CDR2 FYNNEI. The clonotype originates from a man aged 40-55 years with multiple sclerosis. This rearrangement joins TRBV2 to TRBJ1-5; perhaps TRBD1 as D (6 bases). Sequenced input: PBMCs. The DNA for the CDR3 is TGTGCCAGCACTAACGACAGGTTGAATCCCCAGCATTTT. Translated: CASTNDRLNPQHF.